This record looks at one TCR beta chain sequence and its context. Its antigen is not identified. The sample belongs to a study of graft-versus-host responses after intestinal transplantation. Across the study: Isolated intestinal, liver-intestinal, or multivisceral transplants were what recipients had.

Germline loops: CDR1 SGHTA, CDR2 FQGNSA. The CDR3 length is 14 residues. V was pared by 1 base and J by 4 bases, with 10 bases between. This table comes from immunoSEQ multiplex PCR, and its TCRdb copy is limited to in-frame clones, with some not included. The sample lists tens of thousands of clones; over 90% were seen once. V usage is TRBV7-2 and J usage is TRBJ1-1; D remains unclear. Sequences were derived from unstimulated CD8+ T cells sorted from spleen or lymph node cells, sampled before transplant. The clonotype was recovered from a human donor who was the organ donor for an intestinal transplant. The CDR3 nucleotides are TGTGCCAGCAGCTTAGGATTGGAGAGCACTGAAGCTTTCTTT. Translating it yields CASSLGLESTEAFF.